The source of this T cell receptor beta chain is a study of T cell responses to AZD1222 COVID-19 vaccine. Findings of the study overall: Donors skewed white British and female; clonal diversity was possibly underestimated. The peak T cell response came first, and repertoires were sampled only after it. Vaccination with two AZD1222 doses was followed by a rise in Spike-specific TCR breadth and depth. Reportedly, nearly half of unique spike TCRs recognized epitopes outside B.1.351/B.1.1.7 mutations.

TCRdb's copy holds only in-frame clones and misses some; the assay was immunoSEQ multiplex PCR. The table records some 150,000 clones, 85% to 95% of them present only once. Comments on this clone: Its antigen is currently unknown.

With 3 bases removed from V and 4 bases from J, the gap between germline ends came to 10 bases. From germline, CDR1 is DFQATT and CDR2 SNEGSKA (reference sequence). The CDR3 contains 13 residues. This clonotype was obtained from an adult in good health. The chain recombines TRBV20-1 with TRBJ1-5; unclear D gene. This specimen was peripheral blood, taken on day 0 of MenACWY control vaccination. The CDR3 DNA is TGCAGTGCTAGTTGGCAGACTAATCAGCCCCAGCATTTT. Translated, it gives CSASWQTNQPQHF.